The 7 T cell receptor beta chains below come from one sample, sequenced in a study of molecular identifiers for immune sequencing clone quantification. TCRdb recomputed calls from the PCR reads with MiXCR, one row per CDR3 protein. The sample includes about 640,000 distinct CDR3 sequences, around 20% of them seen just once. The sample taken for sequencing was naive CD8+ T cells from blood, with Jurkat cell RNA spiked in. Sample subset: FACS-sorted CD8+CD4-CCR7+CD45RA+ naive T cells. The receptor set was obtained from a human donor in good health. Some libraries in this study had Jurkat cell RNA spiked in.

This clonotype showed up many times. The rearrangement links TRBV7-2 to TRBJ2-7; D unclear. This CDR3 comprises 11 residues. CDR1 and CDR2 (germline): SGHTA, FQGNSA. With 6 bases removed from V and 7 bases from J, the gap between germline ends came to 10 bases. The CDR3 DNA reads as TGTGCCAGCAGTTCTTTCCCGGAGCAGTACTTC. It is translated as CASSSFPEQYF.

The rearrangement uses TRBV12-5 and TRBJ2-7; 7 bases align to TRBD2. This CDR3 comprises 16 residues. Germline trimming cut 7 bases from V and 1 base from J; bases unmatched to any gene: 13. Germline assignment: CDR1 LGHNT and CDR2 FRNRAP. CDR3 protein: CASALWGGDRSYEQYF. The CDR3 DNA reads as TGTGCTAGTGCCCTGTGGGGGGGGGACCGATCCTACGAGCAGTACTTC. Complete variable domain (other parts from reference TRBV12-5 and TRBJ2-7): DARVTQTPRHKVTEMGQEVTMRCQPILGHNTVFWYRQTMMQGLELLAYFRNRAPLDDSGMPKDRFSAEMPDATLATLKIQPSEPRDSAVYFCASALWGGDRSYEQYFGPGTRLTVT.

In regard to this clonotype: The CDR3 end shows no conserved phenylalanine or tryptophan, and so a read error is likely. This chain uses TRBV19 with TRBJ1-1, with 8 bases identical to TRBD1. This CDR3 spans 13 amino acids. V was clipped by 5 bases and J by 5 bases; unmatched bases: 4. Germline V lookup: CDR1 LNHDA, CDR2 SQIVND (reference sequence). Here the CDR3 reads CASSGQGATEAFS. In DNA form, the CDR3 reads TGTGCCAGTAGTGGTCAGGGGGCGACTGAAGCTTTCTCT.

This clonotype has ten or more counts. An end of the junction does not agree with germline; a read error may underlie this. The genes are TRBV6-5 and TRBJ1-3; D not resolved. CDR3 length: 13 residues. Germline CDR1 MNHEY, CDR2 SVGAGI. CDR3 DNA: TGTGCCAGCAGTTACTACTATGGAGACACCATATATTTT. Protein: CASSYYYGDTIYF.

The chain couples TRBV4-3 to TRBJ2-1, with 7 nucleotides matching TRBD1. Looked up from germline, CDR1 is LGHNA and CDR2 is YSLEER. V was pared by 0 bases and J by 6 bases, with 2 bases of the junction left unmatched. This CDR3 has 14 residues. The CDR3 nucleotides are TGCGCCAGCAGCCAAGAACAGGGGACCAATGAGCAGTTCTTC. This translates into CASSQEQGTNEQFF.

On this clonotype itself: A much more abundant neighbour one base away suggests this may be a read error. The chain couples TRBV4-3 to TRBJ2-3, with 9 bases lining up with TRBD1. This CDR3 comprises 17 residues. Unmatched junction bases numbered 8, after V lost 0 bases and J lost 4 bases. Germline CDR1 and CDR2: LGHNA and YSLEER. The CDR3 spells CASSQDRTGGAPDTQYF. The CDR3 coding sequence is TGCGCCAGCAGCCAAGACCGCACAGGGGGCGCCCCAGATACGCAGTATTTT.

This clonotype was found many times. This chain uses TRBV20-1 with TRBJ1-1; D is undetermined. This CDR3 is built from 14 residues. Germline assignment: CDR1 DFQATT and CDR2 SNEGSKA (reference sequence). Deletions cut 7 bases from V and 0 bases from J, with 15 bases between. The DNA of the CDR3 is TGCAGTGTCGGGCAGTGGGAAGTGAACACTGAAGCTTTCTTT. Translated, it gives CSVGQWEVNTEAFF.